This T cell receptor (beta chain) was sequenced in a study of T cells expressing NK-cell markers. Study-level findings and limits: Clones of NKG2C+ T cells that had expanded were of unclear HCMV specificity. Researchers report these clonotypes also headed the CD3+CD56-NKG2C+ fraction in a few donors.

TCRdb re-analyzed the 5' RACE reads; it lists each CDR3 protein once, without DNA. The sample holds some 340,000 distinct CDR3 sequences. Turning to this clonotype: Its antigen is unidentified.

The CDR3 consists of 17 residues. CDR1 LGHDT and CDR2 YNNKEL come from the germline V gene (reference sequence). Sample: blood T cells: a sorted CD56 or NKG2C T cell subset, CD4+ or CD8+ T cells, or bulk PBMC T cells (not recorded which). This receptor was identified in a man aged 18-70 years in good health. The chain carries TRBV3-1 and TRBJ2-1; TCRdb designates TRBD2, a call that cannot be tested without DNA. CDR3 region: CASSWTSGGKRRNEQFF.